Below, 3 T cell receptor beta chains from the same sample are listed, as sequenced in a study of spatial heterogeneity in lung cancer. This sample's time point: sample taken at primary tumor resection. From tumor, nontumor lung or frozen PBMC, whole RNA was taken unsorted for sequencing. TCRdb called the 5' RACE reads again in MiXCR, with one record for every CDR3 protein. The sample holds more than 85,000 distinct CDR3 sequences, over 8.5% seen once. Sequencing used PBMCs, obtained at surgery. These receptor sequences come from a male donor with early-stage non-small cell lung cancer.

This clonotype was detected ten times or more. The CDR3 spells CASSPGLAGGYEQYF. CDR3 bases: TGTGCCAGCAGCCCGGGACTAGCGGGTGGCTACGAGCAGTACTTC. The chain links TRBV5-5 to TRBJ2-7, with 12 bases matching TRBD2. This CDR3 contains 15 residues. The germline V gene has CDR1 SGHKS and CDR2 YYEKEE (reference sequence). With V trimmed by 4 bases and J by 3 bases, 5 bases remained unmatched.

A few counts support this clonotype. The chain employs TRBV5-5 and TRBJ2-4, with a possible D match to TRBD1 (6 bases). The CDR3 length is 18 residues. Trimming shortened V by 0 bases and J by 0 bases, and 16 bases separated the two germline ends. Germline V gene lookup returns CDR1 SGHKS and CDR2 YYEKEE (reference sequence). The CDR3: CASSLALGQSVAKNIQYF. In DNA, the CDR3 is TGTGCCAGCAGCTTGGCCCTAGGACAGTCTGTAGCCAAAAACATTCAGTACTTC.

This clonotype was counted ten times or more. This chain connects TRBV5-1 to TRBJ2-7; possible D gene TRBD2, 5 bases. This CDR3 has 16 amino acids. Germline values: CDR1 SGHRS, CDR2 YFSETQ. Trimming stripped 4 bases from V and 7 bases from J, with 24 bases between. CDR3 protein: CASSPSLAASTEEQYF. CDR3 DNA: TGCGCCAGCAGCCCAAGTCTAGCCGCCTCAACCGAGGAGCAGTACTTC.